One T cell receptor (beta chain) is described in this entry. The antigen it recognizes is unknown. There are no base qualities to consult, and no much larger clone falls within one base. Relative to germline, V is 4 bases shorter and J is 4 bases shorter, with 20 bases between their ends. The CDR3 has 17 amino acids, counting the end cysteine and phenylalanine. Kept here is only the CDR3 DNA, which spans 51 bases and is read in frame from base 1. As encoded in the germline V gene, CDR1 is SGDLS while CDR2 is YYNGEE. Genomic DNA underwent TCRB CDR3 sequencing using the immunoSEQ assay. In the paper's pipeline: Nothing other than productive TCRB rearrangements was included in the analyses. Clonality was expressed as a Shannon entropy-based productive clonality index, with each clone defined by a unique TCRB CDR3 sequence. The template counts of each clone relative to the total templates per sample were used to calculate repertoire overlap between two samples. V-gene usage measured by flow cytometry correlated with TCRB sequencing V-gene usage, with a Spearman r of around 0.59. TCRdb carries this immuneACCESS record with in-frame sequences only. Its versions omit some clonotypes, under half of them owing to an unresolved V gene in the studies checked, with the rest unexplained. V and J calls and clone size are copied from that table; D and trimming were computed from the DNA. The sample yields approximately 20,000 clones; around 79% were counted once. About 11% of the sample is taken by the ten largest.

With a median age of roughly 57 years (range about 21-70) and approximately 53% female, the healthy controls consisted of approximately 22 blood donors whose buffy coats were used. Positive magnetic bead selection on an AutoMACS was used to isolate CD4+ and CD8+ cells, with flow cytometry used to check purity. Peripheral blood mononuclear cells were obtained using density gradient separation with Ficoll-Paque PLUS. DNA from CD4-enriched, CD8-enriched or PBMC samples was extracted using Nucleospin Tissue or Tissue XS kits and then quantified on a Qubit 2.0 fluorometer. This specimen belongs to a study of somatic mutations in cytotoxic T cells in rheumatoid arthritis (dated by TCRdb to 2015 to 2018). Regarding the complete study: A FACSAria II or Sony SH800 was used to flow-sort some V beta antibody-stained T-cell populations at nearly 100% purity, and TCRB sequencing was also done on sorted V beta1+ cells. In newly diagnosed rheumatoid arthritis without treatment, the study examined if expanded CD8+ T-cell clones harbor somatic mutations, relying on TCRB deep sequencing to characterize clonality. Median age was essentially the same in the patient group and the control group. TCRB deep sequencing covered approximately 69 patients with rheumatoid arthritis along with 15 to 25 healthy controls.

The full study reports these points: CD8+ T-cell clonality in rheumatoid arthritis patients was not significantly different from that in age-matched healthy controls. No adjustment for multiple comparisons was made for the slight TRBV07 underrepresentation in patients. In patients, CD8+ clonality rose with age (Spearman r ~ 0.49), which was not the case in healthy controls. In about an eighth of the roughly 65 patients the largest CD8+ clone exceeded 20% of CD8+ cells, and several identical CD8+ TCRB sequences were shared between blood and synovial fluid. It was unknown which antigens the expanded CD8+ clones targeted, and their absence from virus-specific databases did not exclude viral specificity.

Sequencing input: CD8+ T cells sorted from blood. The TCR was taken from a woman in her fifties or sixties in good health. The chain was built from TRBV9 and TRBJ1-4; the D gene is perhaps TRBD1, on 6 matching bases. The CDR3 is CASSPIGRGVINEKLFF. The DNA reads TGTGCCAGCAGCCCTATCGGCAGGGGCGTTATTAATGAAAAACTGTTTTTT. The full variable domain, with segments outside the CDR3 supplied by the reference TRBV9 and TRBJ1-4 proteins, appears as DSGVTQTPKHLITATGQRVTLRCSPRSGDLSVYWYQQSLDQGLQFLIQYYNGEERAKGNILERFSAQQFPDLHSELNLSSLELGDSALYFCASSPIGRGVINEKLFFGSGTQLSVL.